A single T cell receptor beta chain is shown here with its context. Method: immunoSEQ multiplex PCR; TCRdb's copy keeps in-frame clones and lacks some. The sample yields roughly 80,000 clones, roughly four fifths seen once. This entry is derived from a study of blood T cell repertoires in COVID-19. V shed 11 bases and J shed 6 bases, with 14 bases lying between them. Germline V gene data show CDR1 as MNHEY and CDR2 as SVGAGI. CDR3 length: 12 residues. The chain is built from TRBV6-5 and TRBJ1-3, with D possibly matching TRBD1 (6 bases). The sample comprised peripheral blood. The TCR was taken from a man at least 80 years old with acute or convalescent COVID-19. CDR3 coding DNA: TGTGCCGGTCAGGGGAGCGAAAACACCATATATTTT. Protein: CAGQGSENTIYF.